The present TCR beta chain was sequenced within a study of cytomegalovirus exposure and HLA in healthy donors. Study findings and constraints: Across all donors, roughly uniform sequencing depth was an assumption of the presence/absence analyses.

The CDR3 length is 15 residues. CDR1 ENHRY and CDR2 SYGVKD come from the germline V gene. With V trimmed by 3 bases and J by 4 bases, 5 bases remained unmatched. Concerning this clone: What it recognizes is unknown.

The PCR had 60 Vbeta and 13 Jbeta primers. This table comes from immunoSEQ multiplex PCR, and its TCRdb copy is limited to in-frame clones, with some not included. This repertoire shows fewer than 90,000 clones, around 77% found once; its top ten account for roughly 3.7%. This clonotype was sampled from a man aged 25-45 years in good health and CMV-seronegative. The chain has TRBV10-3 and TRBJ1-5; 8 positions match TRBD1. The source material was PBMCs. CDR3 sequence reads: CAISEDRGTNQPQHF. CDR3 bases: TGTGCCATCAGTGAAGACAGGGGCACAAATCAGCCCCAGCATTTT.